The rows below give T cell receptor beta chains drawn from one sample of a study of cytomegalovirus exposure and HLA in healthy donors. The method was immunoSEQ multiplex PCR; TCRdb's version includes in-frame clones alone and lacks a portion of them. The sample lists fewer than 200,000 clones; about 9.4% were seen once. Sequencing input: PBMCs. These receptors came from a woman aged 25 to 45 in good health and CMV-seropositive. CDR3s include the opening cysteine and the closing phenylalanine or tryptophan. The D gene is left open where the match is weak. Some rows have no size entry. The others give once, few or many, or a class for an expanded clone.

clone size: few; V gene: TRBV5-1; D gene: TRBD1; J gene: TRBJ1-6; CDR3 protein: CASNLGQGNSPLHF; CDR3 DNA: TGCGCCAGCAATCTGGGACAGGGGAATTCACCCCTCCACTTT
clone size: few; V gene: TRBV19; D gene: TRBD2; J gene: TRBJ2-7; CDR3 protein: CASSIGLADSYEQYF; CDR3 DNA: TGTGCCAGTAGTATAGGGCTAGCGGATTCATACGAGCAGTACTTC
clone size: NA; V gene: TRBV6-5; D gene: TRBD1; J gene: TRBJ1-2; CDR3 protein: CASSRQGRYGYTF; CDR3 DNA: TGTGCCAGCAGTCGACAGGGTCGGTATGGCTACACCTTC
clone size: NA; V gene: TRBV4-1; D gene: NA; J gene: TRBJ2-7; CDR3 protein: CASSQSQTRVSYEQYF; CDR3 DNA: TGCGCCAGCAGCCAGTCACAGACCAGGGTAAGCTACGAGCAGTACTTC
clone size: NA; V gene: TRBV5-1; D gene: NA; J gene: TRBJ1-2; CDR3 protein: CASSLPRSDYGYTF; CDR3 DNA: TGCGCCAGCAGCTTGCCCAGATCAGACTATGGCTACACCTTC
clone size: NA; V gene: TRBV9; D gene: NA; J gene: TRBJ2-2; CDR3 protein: CASGYWAIANTGELFF; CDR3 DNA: TGTGCCAGCGGATACTGGGCAATAGCGAACACCGGGGAGCTGTTTTTT
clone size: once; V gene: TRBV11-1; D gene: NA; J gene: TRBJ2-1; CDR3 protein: CASSPPWSRANEQFF; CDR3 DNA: TGTGCCAGCAGCCCACCGTGGAGCAGGGCAAATGAGCAGTTCTTC
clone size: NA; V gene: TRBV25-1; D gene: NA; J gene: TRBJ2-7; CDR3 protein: CASSEQYGQKTYEQYF; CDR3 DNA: TGTGCCAGCAGTGAGCAGTACGGACAGAAAACCTACGAGCAGTACTTC
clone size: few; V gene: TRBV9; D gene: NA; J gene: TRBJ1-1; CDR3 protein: CASSVGRGTEAFF; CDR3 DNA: TGTGCCAGCAGCGTAGGAAGGGGTACTGAAGCTTTCTTT
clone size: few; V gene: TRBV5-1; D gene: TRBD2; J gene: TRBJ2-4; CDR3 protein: CASSLYSGRAGIQYF; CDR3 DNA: TGCGCCAGCAGCTTGTATTCCGGGAGGGCCGGCATTCAGTACTTC
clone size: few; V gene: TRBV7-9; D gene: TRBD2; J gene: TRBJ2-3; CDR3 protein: CASSPAGWGRDTQYF; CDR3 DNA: TGTGCCAGCAGCCCAGCGGGGTGGGGACGAGATACGCAGTATTTT
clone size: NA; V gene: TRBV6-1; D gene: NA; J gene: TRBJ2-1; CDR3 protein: CASSDGYSSGPGRNEQFF; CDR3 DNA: TGTGCCAGCAGTGATGGGTATTCGAGCGGGCCAGGCCGCAATGAGCAGTTCTTC
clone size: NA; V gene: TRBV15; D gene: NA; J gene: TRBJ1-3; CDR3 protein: CATSPSAGLLYSGNTIYF; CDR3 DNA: TGTGCCACCAGCCCATCCGCAGGACTGCTATACTCTGGAAACACCATATATTTT
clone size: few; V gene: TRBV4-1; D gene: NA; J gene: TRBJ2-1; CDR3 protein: CASSQGPAGTVVYNEQFF; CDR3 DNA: TGCGCCAGCAGCCAAGGTCCAGCCGGGACTGTCGTCTACAATGAGCAGTTCTTC
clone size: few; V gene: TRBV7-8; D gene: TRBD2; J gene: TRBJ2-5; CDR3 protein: CASSLRVSGSGETQYF; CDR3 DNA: TGTGCCAGCAGCTTACGGGTTAGCGGGAGTGGAGAGACCCAGTACTTC
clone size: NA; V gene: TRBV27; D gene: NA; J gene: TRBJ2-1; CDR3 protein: CASNVSLNEQFF; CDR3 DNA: TGTGCCAGCAATGTTAGCCTCAATGAGCAGTTCTTC
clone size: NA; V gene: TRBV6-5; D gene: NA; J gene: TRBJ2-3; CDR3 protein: CASSGLYNGDTQYF; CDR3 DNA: TGTGCCAGCAGTGGTCTGTATAACGGGGATACGCAGTATTTT
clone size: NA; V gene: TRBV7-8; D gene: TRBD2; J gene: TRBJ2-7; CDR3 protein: CASSLARLAGEGEQYF; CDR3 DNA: TGTGCCAGCAGCTTAGCTCGACTAGCGGGAGAGGGCGAGCAGTACTTC
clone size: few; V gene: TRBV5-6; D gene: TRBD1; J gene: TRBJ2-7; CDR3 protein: CASSPDRGWLEQYF; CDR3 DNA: TGTGCCAGCAGTCCGGACAGGGGGTGGCTCGAGCAGTACTTC
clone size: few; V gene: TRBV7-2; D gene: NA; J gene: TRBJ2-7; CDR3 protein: CASSLMTRASSYEQYF; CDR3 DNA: TGTGCCAGCAGCTTAATGACTCGCGCAAGCTCCTACGAGCAGTACTTC
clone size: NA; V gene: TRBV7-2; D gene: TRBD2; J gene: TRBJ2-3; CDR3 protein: CASSPLLGGYTDTQYF; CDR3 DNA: TGTGCCAGCAGCCCCCTTTTGGGAGGGTACACAGATACGCAGTATTTT
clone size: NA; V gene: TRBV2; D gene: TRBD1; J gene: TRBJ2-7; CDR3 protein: CASSEGPGQGIEQYF; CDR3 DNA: TGTGCCAGCAGTGAGGGTCCGGGACAGGGGATCGAGCAGTACTTC
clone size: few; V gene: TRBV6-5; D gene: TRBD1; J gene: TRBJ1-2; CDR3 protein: CASSRDRGNGYTF; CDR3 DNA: TGTGCCAGCAGTCGGGACAGGGGAAATGGCTACACCTTC
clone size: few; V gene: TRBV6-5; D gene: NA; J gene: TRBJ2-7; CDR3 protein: CATNHQGSSYEQYF; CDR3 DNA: TGTGCCACCAATCACCAGGGGAGCTCCTACGAGCAGTACTTC
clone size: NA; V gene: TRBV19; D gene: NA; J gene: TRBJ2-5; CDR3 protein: CASSSLGLSETQYF; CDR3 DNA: TGTGCCAGTAGTTCGTTGGGACTCTCCGAGACCCAGTACTTC
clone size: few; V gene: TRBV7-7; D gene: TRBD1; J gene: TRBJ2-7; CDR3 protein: CASSLGPTGGEQYF; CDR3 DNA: TGTGCCAGCAGCTTAGGTCCCACAGGGGGCGAGCAGTACTTC
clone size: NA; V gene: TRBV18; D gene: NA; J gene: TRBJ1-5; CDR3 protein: CASSQGHQNQPQHF; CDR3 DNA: TGTGCCAGCTCACAGGGACACCAGAATCAGCCCCAGCATTTT
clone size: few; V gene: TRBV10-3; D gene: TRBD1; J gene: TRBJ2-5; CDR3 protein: CAISDTPGGQGEETQYF; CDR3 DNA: TGTGCCATCAGTGATACGCCAGGGGGACAGGGTGAGGAGACCCAGTACTTC
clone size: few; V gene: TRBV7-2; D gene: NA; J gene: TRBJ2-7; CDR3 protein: CASSFSVLDEQYF; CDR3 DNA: TGTGCCAGCAGCTTTTCGGTACTCGATGAGCAGTACTTC
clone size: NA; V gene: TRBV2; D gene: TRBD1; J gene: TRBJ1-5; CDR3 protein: CASNAAQGSNQPQHF; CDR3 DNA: TGTGCCAGCAACGCTGCACAGGGGAGCAATCAGCCCCAGCATTTT
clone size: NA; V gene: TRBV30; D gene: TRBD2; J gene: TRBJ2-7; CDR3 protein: CAWSALRGGEQYF; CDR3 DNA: TGTGCCTGGAGTGCCCTCCGGGGGGGCGAGCAGTACTTC
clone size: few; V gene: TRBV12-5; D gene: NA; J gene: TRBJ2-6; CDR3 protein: CASGSLATGVGRLSGANVLTF; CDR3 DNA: TGTGCTAGTGGTTCTCTCGCCACTGGGGTAGGGAGACTCTCTGGGGCCAACGTCCTGACTTTC
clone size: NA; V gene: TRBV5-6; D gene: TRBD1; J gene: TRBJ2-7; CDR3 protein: CASSRDRAYEQYF; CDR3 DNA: TGTGCCAGCAGTCGAGACAGGGCCTACGAGCAGTACTTC
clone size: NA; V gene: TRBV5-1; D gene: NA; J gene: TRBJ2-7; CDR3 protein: CASSLGDTYTYEQYF; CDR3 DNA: TGCGCCAGCAGCTTGGGGGACACTTATACCTACGAGCAGTACTTC
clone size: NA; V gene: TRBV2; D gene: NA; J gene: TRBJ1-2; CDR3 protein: CASSEVKGRVYGYTF; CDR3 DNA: TGTGCCAGCAGTGAAGTCAAGGGGCGCGTCTATGGCTACACCTTC
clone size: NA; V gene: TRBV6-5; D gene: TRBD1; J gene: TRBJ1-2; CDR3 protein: CASSLGTGTVGYTF; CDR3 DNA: TGTGCCAGCAGTCTCGGGACAGGGACGGTTGGCTACACCTTC
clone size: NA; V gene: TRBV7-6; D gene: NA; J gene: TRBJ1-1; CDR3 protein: CASSLRLRNTEAFF; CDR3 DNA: TGTGCCAGCAGCTTGAGGCTTCGGAACACTGAAGCTTTCTTT
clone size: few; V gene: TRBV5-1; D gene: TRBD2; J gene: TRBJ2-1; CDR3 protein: CASSPSPGLADNEQFF; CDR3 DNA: TGCGCCAGCAGCCCATCGCCGGGACTAGCGGACAATGAGCAGTTCTTC
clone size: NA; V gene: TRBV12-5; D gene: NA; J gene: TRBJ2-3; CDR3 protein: CASGLPPGSGGVTQYF; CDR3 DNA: TGTGCTAGTGGTCTCCCCCCGGGCTCCGGAGGGGTTACGCAGTATTTT
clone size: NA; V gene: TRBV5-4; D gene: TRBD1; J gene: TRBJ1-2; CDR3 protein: CASSPGQGGPYGYTF; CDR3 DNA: TGTGCCAGCAGCCCCGGACAGGGGGGGCCCTATGGCTACACCTTC
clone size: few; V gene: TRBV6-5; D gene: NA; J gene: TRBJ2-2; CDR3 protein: CASSSKGRWVGELFF; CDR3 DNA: TGTGCCAGCAGTTCGAAGGGGCGCTGGGTCGGGGAGCTGTTTTTT
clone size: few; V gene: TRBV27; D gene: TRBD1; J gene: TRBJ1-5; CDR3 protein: CASSARQGAGQPQHF; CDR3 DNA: TGTGCCAGCAGTGCACGACAGGGGGCTGGTCAGCCCCAGCATTTT
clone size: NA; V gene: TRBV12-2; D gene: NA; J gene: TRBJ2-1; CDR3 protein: CASRLGGRSSYNEQFF; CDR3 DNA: TGTGCAAGTCGCTTGGGCGGGCGGAGTTCCTACAATGAGCAGTTCTTC
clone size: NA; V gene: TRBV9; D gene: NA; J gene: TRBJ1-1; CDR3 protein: CASSETIMNTEAFF; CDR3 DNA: TGTGCCAGCAGCGAGACAATCATGAACACTGAAGCTTTCTTT
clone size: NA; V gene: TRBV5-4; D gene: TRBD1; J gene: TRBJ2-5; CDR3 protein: CASSSDRGSGETQYF; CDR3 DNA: TGTGCCAGCAGCTCGGACAGGGGCTCCGGGGAGACCCAGTACTTC
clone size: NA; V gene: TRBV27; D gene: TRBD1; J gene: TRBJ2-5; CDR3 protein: CASRLQGRQETQYF; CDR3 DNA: TGTGCCAGCAGGCTACAGGGGCGGCAAGAGACCCAGTACTTC
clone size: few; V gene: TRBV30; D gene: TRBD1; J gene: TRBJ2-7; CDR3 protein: CAWTQGYEQYF; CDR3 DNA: TGTGCCTGGACACAGGGGTACGAGCAGTACTTC
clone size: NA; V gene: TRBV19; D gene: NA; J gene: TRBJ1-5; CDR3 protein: CASSSRAARNQPQHF; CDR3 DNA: TGTGCCAGTAGTTCCAGGGCGGCCCGCAATCAGCCCCAGCATTTT